This T cell receptor beta chain was identified in a study of blood T cell repertoires in COVID-19. Study information: COVID-19 samples from acute and convalescent phases originated in the United States, Italy and Spain. T cells, B-cell-depleted T cells, or PBMCs supplied cDNA or gDNA.

The CDR3 length is 13 residues. Germline V lookup: CDR1 LNHDA, CDR2 SQIVND (reference sequence). V shed 8 bases and J shed 1 base, with 9 bases lying between them. Authors' methods: Using reference gene primer amplification, nucleated cell counts were estimated. Assay: immunoSEQ multiplex PCR; the TCRdb copy retains only in-frame clones and omits some. Clone size and V and J calls were adopted from that table, with D and trimming inferred from the DNA. The profile covers some 120,000 clones, with roughly three quarters appearing a single time and around 20% taken by the ten largest. The rearrangement joins TRBV19 to TRBJ1-3, with D uncertain. Sequences were obtained from peripheral blood. The sequence derives from a man older than 75 with acute or convalescent COVID-19. CDR3 amino acids: CASRTGSGNTIYF. CDR3 nucleotide sequence: TGTGCCAGTCGAACGGGTTCTGGAAACACCATATATTTT.